Included here is one T cell receptor (beta chain) sequence, with context. Using RNA transcripts, the TCR beta CDR3 regions were amplified. HTBI primers were used in a first-round RT-PCR, which preceded a second-round multiplex PCR. TCRdb recomputed calls from the multiplex PCR reads with MiXCR, one row per CDR3 protein. The profile covers 1 million to 1.3 million distinct CDR3 sequences, with 35% to 40% appearing a single time and roughly 10% taken by the ten largest. This sample was taken from a study of Graves' ophthalmopathy and Graves' hyperthyroidism. The length of the CDR3 is 13 residues. Deletions cut 1 base from V and 11 bases from J, with 9 bases between. Germline loops: CDR1 MGHRA, CDR2 YSYEKL.

This rearrangement joins TRBV4-1 to TRBJ1-6, with D unresolved. Specimen: peripheral blood or thyroid tissue (not recorded which). The sequence came from an adult man with Graves' hyperthyroidism. CDR3 loop: CASSQGPVAPLHF. The CDR3 DNA reads as TGCGCCAGCAGCCAAGGACCGGTTGCACCCCTCCACTTT.